The entry that follows covers one T cell receptor beta chain sequence. This entry comes from a study of blood T cell repertoires in COVID-19. TCRdb's table, derived via immunoSEQ multiplex PCR, lists solely in-frame clones and lacks some. The profile shows about 200,000 clones, roughly 92% of them singletons. Sequenced material: peripheral blood. This clonotype originated in a man aged 55 to 70 with COVID-19, enrolled during active disease.

The CDR3 loop reads CASRGEDRQPQHF. Written as DNA, the CDR3 is TGCGCCAGCAGGGGAGAAGACCGGCAGCCCCAGCATTTT. This chain joins TRBV10-1 and TRBJ1-5; D remains unclear. CDR1 and CDR2 (germline): WNHNN, SYGVQD (reference sequence). CDR3 length equals 13 residues. V lost 6 bases to trimming and J lost 7 bases, with 13 bases between them.